This paragraph reports one T cell receptor beta chain. What it recognizes is unknown. This specimen comes from a study of shared clonotypes between healthy human individuals. Study findings and constraints: In this cohort, only blood was sampled, and tissue repertoires likely differ.

An assay was performed, and its level was deep. The data were produced by immunoSEQ multiplex PCR, yet TCRdb's version contains in-frame clones alone and is incomplete. The sample has about 1,900,000 clones; approximately 94% are singletons. CD45RO negativity and positive selection for CCR7 defined naive CD8 cells, a population that excluded terminally differentiated effector memory CD45RA+ cells. The donors, all of them Caucasian adults, lived in Nashville, Tennessee. Germline V lookup: CDR1 SEHNR, CDR2 FQNEAQ (reference sequence). Trimming removed 4 bases at V and 3 bases at J, with 6 bases between. The CDR3 loop spans 13 amino acids.

What was sequenced was naive CD8+ T cells sorted from blood. The clonotype comes from a man in his late teens or twenties in good health. The rearrangement joins TRBV7-9 to TRBJ2-2; possibly TRBD1 for D (5 bases). The CDR3 loop is CASSSTDTGELFF. The CDR3 bases are TGTGCCAGCAGCTCGACAGACACCGGGGAGCTGTTTTTT.